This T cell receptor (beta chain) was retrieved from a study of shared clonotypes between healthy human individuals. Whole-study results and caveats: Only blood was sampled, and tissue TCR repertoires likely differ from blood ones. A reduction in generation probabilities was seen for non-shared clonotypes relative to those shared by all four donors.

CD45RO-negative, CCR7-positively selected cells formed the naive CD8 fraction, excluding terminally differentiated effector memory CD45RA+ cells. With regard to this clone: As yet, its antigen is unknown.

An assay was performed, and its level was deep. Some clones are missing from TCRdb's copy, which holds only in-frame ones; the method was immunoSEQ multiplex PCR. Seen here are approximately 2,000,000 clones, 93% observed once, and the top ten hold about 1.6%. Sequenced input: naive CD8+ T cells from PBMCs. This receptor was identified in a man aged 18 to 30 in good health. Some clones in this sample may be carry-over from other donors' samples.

The CDR3 loop is CASSLDSSGGRETQYF. DNA of the CDR3: TGTGCCAGCAGCTTAGATTCGTCAGGGGGCAGGGAGACCCAGTACTTC. The rearrangement uses TRBV11-2 and TRBJ2-5, with 8 bases that match TRBD1. This CDR3 is 16 amino acids long. The germline V gene encodes CDR1 SGHAT and CDR2 FQNNGV. The V and J ends lost 0 bases and 5 bases, in that order; junction bases with no gene match: 8. The full variable domain, rest sourced from reference TRBV11-2 and TRBJ2-5, is EAGVAQSPRYKIIEKRQSVAFWCNPISGHATLYWYQQILGQGPKLLIQFQNNGVVDDSQLPKDRFSAERLKGVDSTLKIQPAKLEDSAVYLCASSLDSSGGRETQYFGPGTRLLVL.